The TCR beta chain under discussion was sequenced for a study of blood T cell repertoires in COVID-19. Overall study: T cells, B-cell-depleted T cells, or PBMCs provided the cDNA or gDNA that served as material.

Original processing methods: How many nucleated cells were present was estimated from reference gene primer amplification. Sequencing was performed with immunoSEQ multiplex PCR; in TCRdb, only in-frame clones are kept and a portion is missing. Clonal size and the V and J genes are those of that table, whereas D and trimming came from the DNA. The top ten hold 1.5% to 2% of the sample, which has 300,000 to 350,000 clones, around 88% seen once. CDR3 size: 12 residues. Germline CDR1 and CDR2: SGHTA and FQGNSA. V was shortened by 3 bases and J by 6 bases, with 8 bases between the two germline ends. Material: peripheral blood. This clonotype was obtained from a woman aged 25 to 39 with COVID-19, enrolled during active disease. The chain couples TRBV7-2 to TRBJ1-2; D remains unclear. The CDR3 spells CASSFVQNGYTF. In DNA, the CDR3 is TGTGCCAGCAGCTTTGTCCAGAATGGCTACACCTTC.